These T cell receptor beta chains were read from a single sample in a study of OX40 agonist ivuxolimab in advanced cancers. Method: immunoSEQ multiplex PCR; TCRdb's copy keeps in-frame clones and lacks some. The table includes more than 80,000 clones, 70% to 90% detected once. Sequencing used CD4+ or CD8+ T cells sorted from blood, obtained in a trial of the OX40 agonist ivuxolimab. All receptors derive from an adult with an advanced solid tumor such as melanoma, head and neck, liver or kidney cancer. Each CDR3 is given with its conserved first and last residue. D genes are given only for firm matches. Not every row has a clone size; where given, it reads once, few, many or a size class.

clone_size: .
v_call: TRBV30
j_call: TRBJ2-3
d_call: .
cdr3_nt: TGTGCCTGGAGTGTAATGGCAGGGAGAGGGGATACGCAGTATTTT
cdr3_aa: CAWSVMAGRGDTQYF

clone_size: .
v_call: TRBV28
j_call: TRBJ1-2
d_call: .
cdr3_nt: TGTGCCAGCAGTTCCCCACGCCGACCGCTCAGTGGCTACACCTTC
cdr3_aa: CASSSPRRPLSGYTF

clone_size: .
v_call: TRBV27
j_call: TRBJ1-6
d_call: TRBD1
cdr3_nt: TGTGCCAGCAGTTACAGGGGCTATAATTCACCCCTCCACTTT
cdr3_aa: CASSYRGYNSPLHF

clone_size: .
v_call: TRBV19
j_call: TRBJ2-1
d_call: .
cdr3_nt: TGTGCCAGTAAGGGCTCCCGGGGAAATGAGCAGTTCTTC
cdr3_aa: CASKGSRGNEQFF

clone_size: .
v_call: TRBV10-1
j_call: TRBJ2-3
d_call: .
cdr3_nt: TGCGCCAGCAGTGGATCCCTGGGGGCGCAGTATTTT
cdr3_aa: CASSGSLGAQYF

clone_size: few
v_call: TRBV2
j_call: TRBJ1-5
d_call: TRBD1
cdr3_nt: TGTGCCAGCAGTGAGCTACAGGGGAATCAGCCCCAGCATTTT
cdr3_aa: CASSELQGNQPQHF

clone_size: .
v_call: TRBV19
j_call: TRBJ1-4
d_call: .
cdr3_nt: TGTGCCAGTAGTGCGTCGTACAGGGATGAAAAACTGTTTTTT
cdr3_aa: CASSASYRDEKLFF

clone_size: .
v_call: TRBV4-2
j_call: TRBJ2-1
d_call: .
cdr3_nt: TGTGCCAGCAGCCAAAACCCCGGGACATCCCTCAATGAGCAGTTCTTC
cdr3_aa: CASSQNPGTSLNEQFF

clone_size: .
v_call: TRBV30
j_call: TRBJ2-1
d_call: .
cdr3_nt: TGTGCCTGGGGAGGGTCGGTTGAGCAGTTCTTC
cdr3_aa: CAWGGSVEQFF

clone_size: .
v_call: TRBV29-1
j_call: TRBJ1-1
d_call: .
cdr3_nt: TGCAGCGTTGTTGGGGTGACAGACAAAGCTTTCTTT
cdr3_aa: CSVVGVTDKAFF

clone_size: .
v_call: TRBV15
j_call: TRBJ2-2
d_call: TRBD1
cdr3_nt: TGTGCCACCAGCAGAGACCCCTGGACAGGGTACTCCGGGGAGCTGTTTTTT
cdr3_aa: CATSRDPWTGYSGELFF

clone_size: .
v_call: TRBV9
j_call: TRBJ2-5
d_call: .
cdr3_nt: TGTGCCAGCAGCCCGGGAGCGGAGTTGGAGACCCAGTACTTC
cdr3_aa: CASSPGAELETQYF

clone_size: .
v_call: TRBV28
j_call: TRBJ2-2
d_call: TRBD1
cdr3_nt: TGTGCCAGCAGTCAACTAGGGGACAGGGGGCAATCCGTCGGGGAGCTGTTTTTT
cdr3_aa: CASSQLGDRGQSVGELFF

clone_size: .
v_call: TRBV6-1
j_call: TRBJ2-4
d_call: TRBD2
cdr3_nt: TGTGCCAGCAGTGACCCAGCGGGGGACTTAGCCAAAAACATTCAGTACTTC
cdr3_aa: CASSDPAGDLAKNIQYF

clone_size: .
v_call: TRBV28
j_call: TRBJ2-7
d_call: .
cdr3_nt: TGTGCGACGGGTGAGCAGTACTTC
cdr3_aa: CATGEQYF

clone_size: few
v_call: TRBV19
j_call: TRBJ1-5
d_call: .
cdr3_nt: TGTGCCAGTAGTATTTGGCAGGATCAGCCCCAGCATTTT
cdr3_aa: CASSIWQDQPQHF

clone_size: .
v_call: TRBV6-6
j_call: TRBJ2-2
d_call: .
cdr3_nt: TGTGCCAGCGCTGGGGGAAGCACCGGGGAGCTGTTTTTT
cdr3_aa: CASAGGSTGELFF

clone_size: .
v_call: TRBV4-1
j_call: TRBJ2-3
d_call: .
cdr3_nt: TGCGCCAGCAGCCAAGAGCAAAGGGGGGGCACAGATACGCAGTATTTT
cdr3_aa: CASSQEQRGGTDTQYF

clone_size: .
v_call: TRBV15
j_call: TRBJ1-2
d_call: .
cdr3_nt: TGTGCCACCAGCAGAGACCTAGGGGAGGGTGGCTACACCTTC
cdr3_aa: CATSRDLGEGGYTF

clone_size: .
v_call: TRBV7-7
j_call: TRBJ2-1
d_call: TRBD2
cdr3_nt: TGTGCTAGCAGCTTAAGGGTTGGCGGGGGTTCCTACAATGAGCAGTTCTTC
cdr3_aa: CASSLRVGGGSYNEQFF

clone_size: .
v_call: TRBV5-4
j_call: TRBJ1-5
d_call: TRBD1
cdr3_nt: TGTGCCAGCAGCTTACTCCCCCTGAGACAGGGGTTAAGCAATCAGCCCCAGCATTTT
cdr3_aa: CASSLLPLRQGLSNQPQHF

clone_size: .
v_call: TRBV9
j_call: TRBJ1-1
d_call: TRBD1
cdr3_nt: TGTGCCAGCAGCGACAGGGGGGGGATGAACACTGAAGCTTTCTTT
cdr3_aa: CASSDRGGMNTEAFF

clone_size: .
v_call: TRBV2
j_call: TRBJ2-1
d_call: .
cdr3_nt: TGTGCCAGCGTACGGACTAACGGGGTTAATGAGCAGTTCTTC
cdr3_aa: CASVRTNGVNEQFF

clone_size: .
v_call: TRBV28
j_call: TRBJ1-3
d_call: TRBD1
cdr3_nt: TGTGCCAGCAGTTTACCGCCGGGACAGGGGTTTGGAAACACCATATATTTT
cdr3_aa: CASSLPPGQGFGNTIYF

clone_size: .
v_call: TRBV4-2
j_call: TRBJ2-6
d_call: .
cdr3_nt: TGTGCCAGCAGCCGGTCTACTGGGGCCAACGTCCTGACTTTC
cdr3_aa: CASSRSTGANVLTF

clone_size: once
v_call: TRBV6-6
j_call: TRBJ1-1
d_call: .
cdr3_nt: TGTGCCAGCCGCGTGGGGTATGTAGCTTTCTTT
cdr3_aa: CASRVGYVAFF

clone_size: .
v_call: TRBV4-1
j_call: TRBJ1-2
d_call: .
cdr3_nt: TGCGCCAGCAGCCAAGATGCAACAGGTCGAGGGGGATTGTATGGCTACACCTTC
cdr3_aa: CASSQDATGRGGLYGYTF

clone_size: .
v_call: TRBV5-1
j_call: TRBJ2-3
d_call: TRBD1
cdr3_nt: TGCGCCAGCAAGGGGACAGGTGGCGTACTCGGTACGCAGTATTTT
cdr3_aa: CASKGTGGVLGTQYF

clone_size: .
v_call: TRBV30
j_call: TRBJ2-7
d_call: TRBD1
cdr3_nt: TGTGCCTGTTCTGGGGGGACAGGGATTTCCTACGAGCAGTACTTC
cdr3_aa: CACSGGTGISYEQYF

clone_size: .
v_call: TRBV7-2
j_call: TRBJ2-3
d_call: .
cdr3_nt: TGTGCCAGCAAAGGGGATACAGATACGCAGTATTTT
cdr3_aa: CASKGDTDTQYF

clone_size: .
v_call: TRBV30
j_call: TRBJ2-1
d_call: .
cdr3_nt: TGTGCCTGGAGTAAGACAGCCCTTAATGAGCAGTTCTTC
cdr3_aa: CAWSKTALNEQFF

clone_size: few
v_call: TRBV5-1
j_call: TRBJ1-3
d_call: TRBD1
cdr3_nt: TGCGCCAGCAGCCCCTCGACAGGGGCGTCAGGAAACACCATATATTTT
cdr3_aa: CASSPSTGASGNTIYF

clone_size: .
v_call: TRBV28
j_call: TRBJ2-7
d_call: TRBD1
cdr3_nt: TGTGCCAGCAGTCCGCAGGGACAGCGAGCCTACGAGCAGTACTTC
cdr3_aa: CASSPQGQRAYEQYF

clone_size: .
v_call: TRBV19
j_call: TRBJ2-1
d_call: .
cdr3_nt: TGTGCCAGTAGTTTGTTACTCAGGGACGAGCAGTTCTTC
cdr3_aa: CASSLLLRDEQFF

clone_size: .
v_call: TRBV5-1
j_call: TRBJ2-5
d_call: .
cdr3_nt: TGCGCCAGCAGCTTGGAAGGGACTCCTAGTCAAGAGACCCAGTACTTC
cdr3_aa: CASSLEGTPSQETQYF